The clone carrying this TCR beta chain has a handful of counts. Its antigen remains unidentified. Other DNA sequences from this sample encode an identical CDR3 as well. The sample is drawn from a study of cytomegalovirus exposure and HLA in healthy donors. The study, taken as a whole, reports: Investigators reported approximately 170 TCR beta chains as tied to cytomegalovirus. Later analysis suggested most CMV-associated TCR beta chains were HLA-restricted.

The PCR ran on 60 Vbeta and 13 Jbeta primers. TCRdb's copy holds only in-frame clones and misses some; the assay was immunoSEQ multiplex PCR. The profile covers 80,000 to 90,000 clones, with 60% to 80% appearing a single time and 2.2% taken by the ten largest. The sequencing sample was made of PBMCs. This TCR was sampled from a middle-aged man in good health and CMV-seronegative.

CDR3 bases: TGTGCCAGCTCACCCCAGGGGGACACTGAAGCTTTCTTT. It yields the protein CASSPQGDTEAFF. The chain recombines TRBV18 with TRBJ1-1, with TRBD1 matching 7 bases. CDR1 and CDR2 from the germline V gene are KGHSH and LQKENI. Trimming cost V 3 bases and J 3 bases; bases outside gene matches: 1. There are 13 residues in the CDR3.